This T cell receptor (beta chain) was retrieved from a study of CD8+ T cells in alopecia areata. Study-wide context: Tofacitinib dosing lasted 6 to 18 months, which was then followed by 6 months off drug.

The CDR3 runs to 10 residues. Germline V gene lookup returns CDR1 LNHDA and CDR2 SQIVND (reference sequence). V shed 4 bases and J shed 5 bases, with 0 bases lying between them. The treatment denotes: oral pan-JAK inhibitor, 5-10 mg twice daily. Samples from alopecia areata patients were lesional scalp punch biopsies and peripheral blood. Extraction and reverse transcription of RNA yielded cDNA as the sequencing template. Profiled with immunoSEQ multiplex PCR; TCRdb holds only in-frame clones, not every one. The sample records roughly 120,000 clones, roughly three fifths being singletons. The input for sequencing was CD8+ T cells sorted from blood, taken at week 24, from a patient treated with tofacitinib. This receptor was identified in a human donor with alopecia areata. The rearrangement uses TRBV19 and TRBJ1-5; D gene unclear. The CDR3 loop reads CASSNQPQHF. CDR3 in DNA: TGTGCCAGTAGTAATCAGCCCCAGCATTTT.